These T cell receptor beta chains were read from a single sample in a study of response to subunit inactivated influenza vaccine. TCRdb recomputed calls from the RT-PCR reads with MiXCR, one row per CDR3 protein. The sample yields about 700,000 distinct CDR3 sequences, approximately 14% seen once. The sequencing used PBMCs from blood, collected roughly 12 days after vaccination. These receptors all come from a man in his forties or fifties who received an inactivated influenza vaccine. Each CDR3 is given with its conserved first and last residue. D genes are given only for firm matches. Size tells how often a clone was seen (once, few, many) or the class of an expanded clone, and some rows leave it out.

J: TRBJ2-2
D: TRBD1
size: many
V: TRBV5-1
CDR3: CASSLFGQANTGELFF
DNA: TGCGCCAGCAGCTTGTTCGGACAGGCGAACACCGGGGAGCTGTTTTTT

J: TRBJ2-3
D: -
size: -
V: TRBV7-8
CDR3: CASRESASTDTQYF
DNA: TGTGCCAGCAGAGAAAGCGCGAGCACAGATACGCAGTATTTT

J: TRBJ2-2
D: -
size: few
V: TRBV24-1
CDR3: CATSSISANTGELFF
DNA: TGTGCCACCAGCTCCATATCCGCGAACACCGGGGAGCTGTTTTTT

J: TRBJ2-7
D: -
size: many
V: TRBV20-1
CDR3: CSASQNEQYF
DNA: TGCAGTGCTAGCCAGAACGAGCAGTACTTC

J: TRBJ1-2
D: -
size: -
V: TRBV10-3
CDR3: CAIRKRDTDYGYTF
DNA: TGTGCCATCAGGAAACGGGACACCGACTATGGCTACACCTTC

J: TRBJ2-5
D: TRBD2
size: few
V: TRBV7-2
CDR3: CASSSGLAGHQETQYF
DNA: TGTGCCAGCAGCTCGGGACTAGCGGGCCACCAAGAGACCCAGTACTTC

J: TRBJ1-1
D: -
size: few
V: TRBV11-2
CDR3: CASSSGWTEAFF
DNA: TGTGCCAGCAGTTCCGGTTGGACTGAAGCTTTCTTT

J: TRBJ2-7
D: TRBD2
size: few
V: TRBV6-2/TRBV6-3
CDR3: CASSYSASGYSDEQYF
DNA: TGTGCCAGCAGTTACTCGGCTAGCGGGTATAGTGACGAGCAGTACTTC

J: TRBJ1-1
D: TRBD1
size: -
V: TRBV5-1
CDR3: CATKPQGADTEAFF
DNA: TGCGCCACCAAACCTCAGGGGGCGGACACTGAAGCTTTCTTT

J: TRBJ1-3
D: -
size: few
V: TRBV6-5
CDR3: CASSYSSLGGPGNTIYF
DNA: TGTGCCAGCAGTTACTCAAGTCTGGGAGGACCTGGAAACACCATATATTTT

J: TRBJ2-1
D: TRBD1
size: -
V: TRBV30
CDR3: CAWSGLWDRGNEQFF
DNA: TGTGCCTGGAGTGGACTTTGGGACAGGGGCAATGAGCAGTTCTTC

J: TRBJ1-6
D: -
size: -
V: TRBV4-1
CDR3: CASSQDPKTLYNSPLHF
DNA: TGCGCCAGCAGCCAAGATCCTAAGACCCTCTATAATTCACCCCTCCACTTT

J: TRBJ2-5
D: -
size: -
V: TRBV20-1
CDR3: CSARPGQPIVAQYF
DNA: TGCAGTGCTCGCCCTGGACAGCCGATCGTGGCCCAGTACTTC

J: TRBJ2-1
D: -
size: many
V: TRBV5-5
CDR3: CASSLAQGVYNEQFF
DNA: TGTGCCAGCAGCTTAGCGCAGGGCGTCTACAATGAGCAGTTCTTC

J: TRBJ2-1
D: TRBD2
size: -
V: TRBV2
CDR3: CASSTSGLRSYNEQFF
DNA: TGTGCCAGCAGTACTAGCGGGCTCCGCTCCTACAATGAGCAGTTCTTC

J: TRBJ2-3
D: -
size: many
V: TRBV6-1
CDR3: CASRVRYPDTQYF
DNA: TGTGCCAGCAGGGTCCGTTACCCAGATACGCAGTATTTT

J: TRBJ2-3
D: TRBD2
size: few
V: TRBV20-1
CDR3: CSAKQTSGSTDTQYF
DNA: TGCAGTGCTAAACAGACTAGCGGGAGTACAGATACGCAGTATTTT

J: TRBJ2-7
D: -
size: few
V: TRBV18
CDR3: CASSPPGPSEQYF
DNA: TGTGCCAGCTCACCACCAGGGCCGAGCGAGCAGTACTTC

J: TRBJ2-7
D: -
size: -
V: TRBV20-1
CDR3: CSARVIKDVLSYEQYF
DNA: TGCAGTGCTAGAGTAATAAAGGACGTGCTCTCCTACGAGCAGTACTTC

J: TRBJ2-5
D: TRBD1
size: few
V: TRBV6-1
CDR3: CASRSPGQALTQYF
DNA: TGTGCCAGCAGGAGTCCGGGACAGGCTTTAACCCAGTACTTC

J: TRBJ2-1
D: TRBD2
size: -
V: TRBV20-1
CDR3: CSASGASGRANEQFF
DNA: TGCAGTGCTAGTGGGGCTAGCGGGAGGGCCAATGAGCAGTTCTTC

J: TRBJ2-3
D: -
size: -
V: TRBV12-3/TRBV12-4
CDR3: CASSWTGASTDTQYF
DNA: TGTGCCAGCAGTTGGACCGGGGCTAGCACAGATACGCAGTATTTT

J: TRBJ2-1
D: -
size: -
V: TRBV6-5
CDR3: CASSYGQGRYNEQFF
DNA: TGTGCCAGCAGTTACGGGCAGGGGCGCTACAATGAGCAGTTCTTC

J: TRBJ2-7
D: -
size: -
V: TRBV20-1
CDR3: CSARIGIRYEQYF
DNA: TGCAGTGCTAGAATTGGGATACGCTACGAGCAGTACTTC

J: TRBJ2-7
D: -
size: many
V: TRBV28
CDR3: CASSPKLSSYEQYF
DNA: TGTGCCAGCAGCCCTAAACTGAGTTCCTACGAGCAGTACTTC

J: TRBJ1-4
D: TRBD1
size: -
V: TRBV19
CDR3: CASSRTGTGQEKLFF
DNA: TGTGCCAGTAGTAGGACCGGGACAGGGCAAGAAAAACTGTTTTTT

J: TRBJ2-3
D: TRBD2
size: many
V: TRBV7-9
CDR3: CASSPLAGSSTDTQYF
DNA: TGTGCCAGCAGCCCTCTAGCGGGGTCCAGCACAGATACGCAGTATTTT

J: TRBJ1-2
D: TRBD1
size: few
V: TRBV28
CDR3: CASSLTGGINYGYTF
DNA: TGTGCCAGCAGTTTGACAGGGGGGATCAACTATGGCTACACCTTC

J: TRBJ2-4
D: -
size: few
V: TRBV20-1
CDR3: CSVAQGNKNIQYF
DNA: TGCAGTGTGGCTCAGGGGAACAAAAACATTCAGTACTTC

J: TRBJ2-4
D: TRBD1
size: few
V: TRBV28
CDR3: CASSPWTGEAKNIQYF
DNA: TGTGCCAGCAGTCCATGGACAGGCGAAGCCAAAAACATTCAGTACTTC

J: TRBJ2-5
D: TRBD1
size: few
V: TRBV10-2
CDR3: CASSEPSGQGLSETQYF
DNA: TGCGCCAGCAGTGAGCCCTCCGGACAGGGGCTTTCAGAGACCCAGTACTTC

J: TRBJ1-1
D: -
size: few
V: TRBV4-1
CDR3: CASSHGRDTGGTEAFF
DNA: TGCGCCAGCAGCCACGGCCGGGACACGGGCGGCACTGAAGCTTTCTTT

J: TRBJ2-7
D: -
size: -
V: TRBV7-9
CDR3: CASSPLELF
DNA: TGTGCCAGCAGCCCCCTCGAGTTGTTC

J: TRBJ1-6
D: -
size: -
V: TRBV27
CDR3: CASSWYANSPLHF
DNA: TGTGCCAGCAGTTGGTACGCAAATTCACCCCTCCACTTT

J: TRBJ2-5
D: -
size: -
V: TRBV6-5
CDR3: CASSYAVFEAAETQYF
DNA: TGTGCCAGCAGTTATGCCGTGTTTGAAGCTGCGGAGACCCAGTACTTC

J: TRBJ2-7
D: -
size: -
V: TRBV28
CDR3: CATVTGPPYEQYF
DNA: TGTGCCACCGTCACAGGGCCCCCCTACGAGCAGTACTTC

J: TRBJ2-3
D: -
size: few
V: TRBV20-1
CDR3: CSARDSVIPHFDTQYF
DNA: TGCAGTGCTAGAGACAGTGTGATCCCTCACTTTGATACGCAGTATTTT

J: TRBJ1-1
D: -
size: many
V: TRBV29-1
CDR3: CSVVDGDTEAFF
DNA: TGCAGCGTTGTCGACGGAGACACTGAAGCTTTCTTT

J: TRBJ1-5
D: -
size: -
V: TRBV2
CDR3: CASRAGSNQPQHF
DNA: TGTGCCAGCAGAGCAGGGAGCAATCAGCCCCAGCATTTT

J: TRBJ2-1
D: TRBD2
size: few
V: TRBV27
CDR3: CASRLAGVWDNEQFF
DNA: TGTGCCAGCAGACTAGCGGGAGTGTGGGACAATGAGCAGTTCTTC

J: TRBJ2-2
D: -
size: -
V: TRBV5-1
CDR3: CASSLGNPPWELFF
DNA: TGCGCCAGCAGCCTTGGGAATCCTCCTTGGGAGCTGTTTTTT

J: TRBJ2-7
D: -
size: few
V: TRBV27
CDR3: CASRHQGRGTYEQYF
DNA: TGTGCCAGCAGGCACCAGGGGCGGGGGACCTACGAGCAGTACTTC

J: TRBJ1-5
D: -
size: few
V: TRBV6-5
CDR3: CASSYSLPRGSNQPQHF
DNA: TGTGCCAGCAGTTACTCTTTACCCAGGGGTAGCAATCAGCCCCAGCATTTT

J: TRBJ1-1
D: -
size: many
V: TRBV5-1
CDR3: CASSLAATNTEAFF
DNA: TGTGCCAGCAGTTTAGCAGCCACGAACACTGAAGCTTTCTTT

J: TRBJ2-7
D: -
size: -
V: TRBV23-1
CDR3: CASSRLLKAYEQYF
DNA: TGCGCCAGCAGTCGCCTATTGAAGGCCTACGAGCAGTACTTC

J: TRBJ2-2
D: -
size: few
V: TRBV18
CDR3: CASSPRLADASAGELFF
DNA: TGTGCCAGCTCACCACGGCTGGCAGACGCGTCTGCCGGGGAGCTGTTTTTT